A single sample gave rise to the 2 T cell receptor beta chains below, sequenced in a study of Ad26.COV2.S vaccination and SARS-CoV-2 variants. Specified treatment: approximately 18 received Ad26.COV2.S at low or high dose, single or two shots; several received placebo; per-sample allocation not given. Samples analyzed were those drawn on day 63 after the first vaccine or placebo injection. TCRdb's copy holds only in-frame clones and misses some; the assay was immunoSEQ multiplex PCR. Of around 340,000 clones in the sample, 75% to 90% were seen once. Sequenced material: peripheral blood, taken in a trial of Ad26.COV2.S vaccine versus placebo. Source of these receptors: a person between 18 and 59 years old who received the Ad26.COV2.S COVID-19 vaccine or a placebo.

The J gene is TRBJ1-1, the V gene TRBV5-1; 7 nucleotides agree with TRBD1. Losses at the gene ends were 0 bases for V and 0 bases for J; bases not matched to a gene: 8. The CDR3 totals 17 residues. The germline V gene encodes CDR1 SGHRS and CDR2 YFSETQ. The CDR3 is CASSLGGSTGMNTEAFF. The CDR3 region has the DNA TGCGCCAGCAGCTTGGGAGGTTCGACAGGGATGAACACTGAAGCTTTCTTT.

V usage is TRBV3-1 (or the pseudogene TRBV3-2) and J usage is TRBJ1-2; D is unresolved. In germline, CDR1 is LGHDT, CDR2 YNNKEL (reference sequence). V shed 0 bases and J shed 7 bases, with 15 bases lying between them. There are 15 residues in the CDR3. CDR3 region: CASSQDSSGWTGYTF. Written as DNA, the CDR3 is TGTGCCAGCAGCCAAGATTCCTCGGGGTGGACTGGCTACACCTTC.